This TCR beta chain was sequenced for a study of CD8 T cells in ankylosing spondylitis. This clonotype was detected a few times. What it binds is not known. Libraries for TCR beta were made by quantitative 5'-RACE with molecular barcodes. TCRdb reanalysed the 5' RACE reads using MiXCR and keeps one entry per CDR3 protein. The table shows about 140,000 distinct CDR3 sequences, with 6% to 8.5% occurring only once. Study observations and caveats: Typical of ankylosing spondylitis blood, it appeared, was a TCR beta motif of fewer than 10 highly homologous variants. Researchers report that disease-linked clones proved CD8+ and relatively rare in peripheral blood. The authors reported significant enrichment of disease-linked clones in matched ankylosing spondylitis synovial fluid.

The CDR3 totals 12 residues. With V trimmed by 6 bases and J by 7 bases, 5 bases remained unmatched. Germline V CDR1 and CDR2: MNHNS, SASEGT. The TCR comes from a female donor with ankylosing spondylitis or in good health (not recorded which). Sequenced: blood, either unsorted or a sorted T cell fraction (not recorded which). This chain links TRBV6-1 with TRBJ1-1; 7 bases map to TRBD1. In DNA form, the CDR3 reads TGTGCCAGCAGAAACAGGGGTGGTGAAGCTTTCTTT. This gives the protein CASRNRGGEAFF.